This T cell receptor (beta chain) was retrieved from a study of radiation and T cells in renal cell carcinoma. Assay used: immunoSEQ multiplex PCR; TCRdb lists only in-frame clones, some missing. Found here are 150,000 or so clones, about nine tenths of them singletons; the top ten hold 3.5% to 5%. The time point denotes: baseline pretreatment blood. The treatment here: 15 Gy SBRT to primary tumor, nephrectomy 4 weeks later. After SBRT, blood was collected at 2 and 4 weeks, plus baseline. Germline CDR1 is GTSNPN and CDR2 is SVGIG (reference sequence). With 2 bases clipped from V and 1 base from J, the junction kept 4 bases outside the gene matches. The CDR3 spans 14 residues.

The chain has TRBV30 and TRBJ1-2, with 7 nucleotides matching TRBD1. This clonotype was obtained from a woman in her seventies with renal cell carcinoma. The sample in question was blood, obtained from a patient whose treatment included radiotherapy and nephrectomy. CDR3 sequence: CAWSTTGINYGYTF. The CDR3 region has the DNA TGTGCCTGGAGTACGACAGGGATTAACTATGGCTACACCTTC.